The rows below give T cell receptor beta chains drawn from one sample of a study of cytomegalovirus exposure and HLA in healthy donors. The protocol was immunoSEQ multiplex PCR, while the TCRdb copy is restricted to in-frame clones and leaves out a portion. Among 150,000 to 200,000 clones listed, 60% to 80% were seen once. The sample taken for sequencing was PBMCs. The receptors were gathered from a woman in her thirties or forties in good health and CMV-seropositive. The CDR3 runs from the conserved cysteine through the conserved F or W. Fields, in order: D gene, J gene, V gene, CDR3 protein. D genes are given only for firm matches.

TRBD1 | TRBJ2-7 | TRBV14 | CASSGMGTGEGEQYF
NA | TRBJ2-7 | TRBV30 | CAWSWTAGWEQYF
NA | TRBJ1-5 | TRBV10-2 | CASRVAGDQPQHF
TRBD1 | NA | TRBV10-3 | CAISGGTVSYEQYF
TRBD1 | TRBJ2-5 | TRBV7-2 | CASSRDRGIQETQYF
TRBD1 | TRBJ2-5 | TRBV5-1 | CASSGQGIQETQYF
TRBD1 | TRBJ2-3 | TRBV19 | CASSKGQVADTQYF
NA | TRBJ2-1 | TRBV10-1 | CAQSSRGPSYNEQFF
TRBD2 | TRBJ2-3 | TRBV14 | CASSQGPGGASHTQYF
NA | TRBJ1-2 | TRBV6-5 | CASSLDGDYGYTF
NA | TRBJ1-2 | TRBV28 | CASSLIGELGTLHGYTF
TRBD1 | TRBJ1-3 | TRBV5-1 | CASSTQTGNSGNTIYF
TRBD1 | TRBJ1-1 | TRBV2 | CASKLGQGAREAFF
NA | NA | TRBV6-5 | CASSRDWKRTYEQYF
TRBD1 | TRBJ1-2 | TRBV29-1 | CSVFGDRAYGYTF
NA | TRBJ1-3 | TRBV7-2 | CASSTGSGNTIYF
TRBD1 | TRBJ1-1 | TRBV28 | CASRTGGTEAFF
NA | TRBJ1-1 | TRBV28 | CASSIQGVNTEAFF
TRBD2 | TRBJ2-3 | TRBV7-9 | CASSSGLAGGPSDTQYF
NA | TRBJ2-1 | TRBV5-4 | CASSLRQGRGNEQFF
TRBD1 | TRBJ2-7 | TRBV27 | CASSPRDRGREGKVGEQYF
TRBD2 | TRBJ2-1 | TRBV7-2 | CASSPGTSGANEQFF
NA | TRBJ2-3 | TRBV30 | CAWSSPSQGDTQYF
TRBD1 | TRBJ1-4 | TRBV7-9 | CASSSMDRTGDEKLFF
TRBD1 | TRBJ2-1 | TRBV6-1 | CASSDYSRTGYNEQFF
NA | TRBJ1-5 | TRBV12-5 | CASGKRTVLNQPQHF
NA | TRBJ1-2 | TRBV4-3 | CASSQEGLYGYTF
NA | TRBJ1-2 | TRBV28 | CASTFTGMVGGYTF
NA | TRBJ1-6 | TRBV7-2 | CASCGTAGAALHF
NA | TRBJ2-6 | TRBV4-2 | CASSQGAGPPSGANVLTF
NA | TRBJ2-3 | TRBV5-6 | CASSWRTDTQYF
NA | TRBJ1-2 | TRBV29-1 | CAGGGTRDYGYTF
NA | TRBJ1-1 | TRBV6-5 | CASSYSTWTEAFF
TRBD2 | TRBJ2-7 | TRBV7-2 | CASSLTSGNLYEQYF
TRBD2 | TRBJ2-3 | TRBV11-2 | CASSQNSGRAGTQYF
NA | TRBJ2-5 | TRBV14 | CASSQLVPGTQYF
TRBD2 | TRBJ2-3 | TRBV5-1 | CASSFTSGSGTDTQYF
TRBD2 | TRBJ2-1 | TRBV11-2 | CASSLGGLAGVNEQFF
TRBD2 | TRBJ2-1 | TRBV7-2 | CASRWTRGANEQFF
NA | TRBJ2-7 | TRBV4-1 | CASSQVSGGDYEQYF
TRBD1 | TRBJ2-4 | TRBV18 | CASSPQGAAKNIQYF